This T cell receptor (beta chain) was sequenced during a study of T cells in Graves' hyperthyroidism and ophthalmopathy. This CDR3 region has 17 residues. Germline V lookup: CDR1 LGHNA, CDR2 YNFKEQ. Trimming pared 1 base from V and 2 bases from J, leaving 17 bases between. The source material, RNA transcripts, was used to amplify TCR beta CDR3 regions. HTBI primers were employed in a first-round RT-PCR of the TCR CDR3. One entry per CDR3 protein, called by TCRdb with MiXCR from the multiplex PCR reads. The sample contains about 160,000 distinct CDR3 sequences, about 9.4% of which appear only once. This clonotype came up many times.

Sequencing used blood. The clonotype comes from a woman under 30 with Graves' hyperthyroidism that later progressed to Graves' ophthalmopathy. The chain recombines TRBV4-2 with TRBJ1-1, with D maybe TRBD1 (6 bases). The CDR3 nucleotides are TGTGCCAGCAGCCAAGCTCGAGGGGACATAAGTAACACTGAAGCTTTCTTT. Translating it yields CASSQARGDISNTEAFF.